The clone carrying this TCR beta chain occurred many times. As yet, its antigen is unknown. Library construction involved attaching unique molecular identifiers to individual cDNA molecules, which allowed quantitative, reproducible TCR counting. In the original analysis: Approximately 100,000 TCRs per sample was the median, with a range of about 23,224 to 750,000. TCRdb fed the RACE reads into MiXCR, producing one record per CDR3 protein. The V and J calls, along with clone size, are taken from TCRdb and not from the paper's own processing. The data show about 84,000 distinct CDR3 sequences, about 9.4% seen once. Germline V gene data show CDR1 as MNHEY and CDR2 as SVGAGI. Deletions cut 5 bases from V and 8 bases from J, with 16 bases between. The CDR3 sequence is 13 residues long. The data were obtained in a study of human T cells and chemical hapten exposure. About the research overall: Per-sample TCR yield variability stemmed mainly from small pooled library volume differences.

Documented time point: patch test 2, 6 weeks after DPC sensitization. Documented treatment: therapeutic diphenylcyclopropenone sensitization with weekly scalp DPC. Findings and caveats of the study: The number of TCRs above 1 in 1000 frequency did not change after DPC sensitization.

The source was whole blood, collected in connection with sensitization to the hapten diphenylcyclopropenone (DPC). J is TRBJ2-7 and V is TRBV6-5; no clear D. The receptor's source is a woman aged 30 to 39 with alopecia areata. Some clones in this sample may be carry-over from other donors' samples. The CDR3 DNA is TGTGCCAGCAGTGACTGGACGGGTGGAAAGCAGTACTTC. Its protein product is CASSDWTGGKQYF.